The clone carrying this T cell receptor beta chain was seen more than once but under ten times. Antigen specificity is unknown. Of the isolated RNA, all was reverse transcribed, and so the sequenced material was expressed TCRB transcripts. Clones were read by immunoSEQ multiplex PCR, and TCRdb kept only the in-frame ones, dropping some. This repertoire shows 900,000 or so clones, around a sixth found once; its top ten account for 0.02% to 0.025%. The data belong to a study of beta chain features in type 1 diabetes. Whole-study results and caveats: The naive, central memory and Treg TCRB repertoires of patients appeared to be more similar to one another than those of healthy donors. TCRB CDR3s from Type 1 diabetes patients were moderately but significantly shorter in all four CD4+ subsets.

The V and J ends lost 5 bases and 3 bases respectively, with 5 bases between them. CDR1 is MNHNY, CDR2 SVGAGI, per germline (reference sequence). The CDR3 extends over 11 amino acids. V gene TRBV6-6 combines with J gene TRBJ2-7; D gene uncertain. The clonotype comes from a woman under 30 in good health. Specimen: naive CD4+ T cells from blood. The CDR3 DNA follows: TGTGCCAGCAGTGCAATCTACGAGCAGTACTTC. Protein product: CASSAIYEQYF.